This T cell receptor (beta chain) originates from a study of cytomegalovirus exposure and HLA in healthy donors. Findings and limits, study-wide: A further, later analysis showed that HLA-associated TCR beta chains (compared with equally common others) were more clonally expanded. A later analysis reported that several of the most significant clusters appeared to be linked to common viral pathogens, among them Epstein-Barr virus. Earlier analysis looked at TCR beta V segments, and most were productive about 87% or about 30% of the time.

These donors, healthy bone marrow donors, were studied. Points on this clone: Its antigen is undetermined.

V dropped 2 bases and J dropped 0 bases, with 12 bases sitting between them. The germline CDR1 and CDR2 sequences are SEHNR and FQNEAQ (reference sequence). CDR3 length: 16 amino acids. The primer mix had 60 Vbeta and 13 Jbeta primers. This table comes from immunoSEQ multiplex PCR, and its TCRdb copy is limited to in-frame clones, with some not included. The sample has about 40,000 clones; around 86% are singletons. This TCR was sampled from a middle-aged woman in good health and CMV-seropositive. The sample comprised PBMCs. The rearrangement links TRBV7-9 to TRBJ2-3, with D uncertain. This CDR3 reads CASSLFALASTDTQYF. CDR3 DNA: TGTGCCAGCAGCTTATTCGCTTTAGCTAGCACAGATACGCAGTATTTT.